This entry lists 16 T cell receptor beta chains sequenced from one sample in a study of CD8+ T cells in alopecia areata. Sequencing relied on a cDNA template that was reverse transcribed from extracted RNA. The repertoire was sequenced with immunoSEQ multiplex PCR; TCRdb's copy has only in-frame clones and lacks some. This table has more than 200,000 clones, 40% to 45% appearing once. As for treatment: oral pan-JAK inhibitor, 5-10 mg twice daily. This specimen was CD4+ T cells sorted from blood, taken around week 36, from a patient treated with tofacitinib. These receptors all stem from a human donor with alopecia areata.

Only a few counts were recorded for this clone. The chain employs TRBV21-1 and TRBJ2-4; the listed D gene, TRBD2, was not tested against the DNA. TRBV21-1 is a pseudogene segment. CDR3 length equals 13 residues. The CDR3 sequence: CASPNGRRYIQYF. CDR3 bases: TGTGCCAGCCCCAACGGGAGGAGATACATTCAGTACTTC.

This clone was observed a few times. The chain joins TRBV19 to TRBJ2-1, with D tentatively TRBD2 (6 bases). Per germline, CDR1 LNHDA and CDR2 SQIVND (reference sequence). The germline V and J ends were trimmed by 5 bases and 9 bases, with 26 bases remaining between them. The CDR3 has 17 residues. The CDR3 DNA is TGTGCCAGTAGTGCCCCAAGGGGATTGGTTGCGGGGATTGAGCAGTTCTTC. Translating it yields CASSAPRGLVAGIEQFF.

This chain connects TRBV14 to TRBJ1-2, with D uncertain. The ends were cut back, 2 bases at V and 6 bases at J, with 10 bases in the middle. The V gene's germline CDR1 is SGHDN and CDR2 FVKESK. This CDR3 is 13 amino acids long. The CDR3 reads CASSQSRGNGYTF. DNA of the CDR3: TGTGCCAGCAGCCAATCCCGCGGGAATGGCTACACCTTC.

The chain has TRBV29-1 and TRBJ2-1, with D possibly being TRBD1 or TRBD2 (5 bases each). The V end lost 1 base, the J end lost 0 bases, and 13 bases lay between the germline ends. Germline V gene data show CDR1 as SQVTM and CDR2 as ANQGSEA. This CDR3 comprises 16 residues. DNA for the CDR3: TGCAGCGTTGAAGGGTCGGCAGGGAGCTCCTACAATGAGCAGTTCTTC. This sequence encodes CSVEGSAGSSYNEQFF.

This clone was recorded only once. This rearrangement joins TRBV4-1 to TRBJ2-1, with 7 positions matching TRBD2. The CDR3 runs 13 residues. Germline CDR1 and CDR2: MGHRA and YSYEKL. The V and J ends lost 10 bases and 8 bases, in that order; junction bases with no gene match: 11. The CDR3 DNA reads TGCGCCACGGGGCGCGGGAGAGACGATGAGCAGTTCTTC. It encodes CATGRGRDDEQFF.

This chain uses TRBV25-1 with TRBJ1-2; D call uncertain. Germline-derived CDR1 and CDR2 are MGHDK and SYGVNS. CDR3 length equals 16 residues. Trimming pared 4 bases from V and 4 bases from J, leaving 19 bases between. DNA for the CDR3: TGTGCCAGCAGTGGGGGTACTTTAGGGCAGCGCTATGGCTACACCTTC. Its translation: CASSGGTLGQRYGYTF.

This clone was seen only a few times. The chain uses TRBV18 and TRBJ2-2; D gene unclear. From germline, CDR1 is KGHSH and CDR2 LQKENI. The CDR3 sequence is 15 residues long. The V end lost 1 base, the J end lost 1 base, and 7 bases lay between the germline ends. This chain's CDR3 is CASSPRSRNTGELFF. The CDR3 region has the DNA TGTGCCAGCTCACCACGAAGCAGGAACACCGGGGAGCTGTTTTTT.

The chain carries TRBV25-1 and TRBJ1-1, with D unresolved. From germline, CDR1 is MGHDK and CDR2 SYGVNS. V lost 4 bases and J lost 4, with 10 bases in between. CDR3 length: 13 amino acids. In DNA, the CDR3 is TGTGCCAGCAGTGGACCGACCACCACTGAAGCTTTCTTT. Encoded protein: CASSGPTTTEAFF.

This clone was picked up a small number of times. Different DNA sequences within this sample yield the same CDR3. The chain recombines TRBV29-1 with TRBJ2-7, with 10 bases that match TRBD1. This CDR3 region has 13 residues. The germline gives CDR1 SQVTM, CDR2 ANQGSEA. Germline trimming cut 6 bases from V and 1 base from J; bases unmatched to any gene: 3. The CDR3 loop reads CSVPGQGSYEQYF. CDR3 bases: TGCAGCGTACCGGGACAGGGGTCCTACGAGCAGTACTTC.

The rearrangement uses TRBV7-2 and TRBJ1-2, with a tentative D call TRBD1 (6 bases). Per germline, CDR1 SGHTA and CDR2 FQGNSA. V lost 5 bases to trimming and J lost 2 bases, with 15 bases between them. The CDR3 is 15 amino acids. This CDR3 reads CASSLVGQLNYGYTF. CDR3 nucleotide sequence: TGTGCCAGCAGCCTAGTAGGACAGCTAAACTATGGCTACACCTTC.

This clone has more than one count but fewer than ten. The chain carries TRBV7-2 and TRBJ2-1; 12 nucleotides align to TRBD1. The CDR3 extends over 16 amino acids. Germline V CDR1 and CDR2: SGHTA, FQGNSA. The V and J ends lost 6 bases and 9 bases, in that order; junction bases with no gene match: 12. The CDR3 protein is CASSNPGTGGAGEQFF. Here the CDR3 DNA reads TGTGCCAGCAGTAACCCCGGGACAGGGGGCGCGGGTGAGCAGTTCTTC.

This clone has more than one count but fewer than ten. This chain joins TRBV4-1 and TRBJ2-1; D remains unclear. CDR1 is MGHRA and CDR2 is YSYEKL in the germline V gene. The V end was cut by 6 bases, the J end by 8 bases, with 8 bases between. CDR3 length: 11 amino acids. CDR3 nucleotides: TGCGCCAGCAGGTCTCCTCATGAGCAGTTCTTC. Translating gives CASRSPHEQFF.

The chain is built from TRBV2 and TRBJ2-1; D is possibly TRBD2 (6 bases). Germline-derived CDR1 and CDR2 are SNHLY and FYNNEI. The CDR3 consists of 14 residues. Trimming shortened V by 4 bases and J by 7 bases, and 14 bases separated the two germline ends. Written as DNA, the CDR3 is TGTGCCAGCAGTGCACGGATCGGGACTAATGAGCAGTTCTTC. Protein sequence: CASSARIGTNEQFF.

The rearrangement links TRBV18 to TRBJ1-1; possibly TRBD1 for D (6 bases). Germline-derived CDR1 and CDR2 are KGHSH and LQKENI. The CDR3 runs 14 residues. V was shortened by 8 bases and J by 2 bases, with 15 bases between the two germline ends. The CDR3 nucleotides read TGTGCCAGCCTAGATCAGGGGCTTAACACTGAAGCTTTCTTT. Amino acid sequence: CASLDQGLNTEAFF.

The table lists this clone with a few counts. This sequence joins TRBV5-1 and TRBJ1-1, with TRBD1 identical over 7 bases. J was trimmed by 3 bases and V by 4 bases; bases with no gene match: 9. Germline V lookup: CDR1 SGHRS, CDR2 YFSETQ. The CDR3 has 15 amino acids. CDR3 residues: CASSGLTGTDTEAFF. CDR3 nucleotides: TGCGCCAGCAGCGGACTGACAGGGACTGACACTGAAGCTTTCTTT. Full variable domain (outside the CDR3, taken from reference TRBV5-1 and TRBJ1-1): KAGVTQTPRYLIKTRGQQVTLSCSPISGHRSVSWYQQTPGQGLQFLFEYFSETQRNKGNFPGRFSGRQFSNSRSEMNVSTLELGDSALYLCASSGLTGTDTEAFFGQGTRLTVV.

The CDR3 DNA sequence: TGTGCCAGCAGCTTGGACCCTATTAGCGGGTGGGCTCAAGAGACCCAGTACTTC. Its protein is CASSLDPISGWAQETQYF. The V call is TRBV5-4, the J call TRBJ2-5, with 7 bases that match TRBD2. The CDR3 consists of 18 residues. J was trimmed by 2 bases and V by 0 bases; bases with no gene match: 13. From germline, CDR1 is SGHNT and CDR2 YYREEE (reference sequence).